Below, 30 T cell receptor beta chains from the same sample are listed, as sequenced in a study of OX40 agonist ivuxolimab in advanced cancers. Assay used: immunoSEQ multiplex PCR; TCRdb lists only in-frame clones, some missing. The table lists 50,000 or so clones, 70% to 90% of them singletons. Source: CD4+ or CD8+ T cells sorted from blood, taken in a trial of the OX40 agonist ivuxolimab. These receptors all stem from an adult with an advanced solid tumor such as melanoma, head and neck, liver or kidney cancer.

V gene TRBV6-6 combines with J gene TRBJ1-2; D may be TRBD1 (6 bases). Germline assignment: CDR1 MNHNY and CDR2 SVGAGI (reference sequence). The ends were cut back, 6 bases at V and 0 bases at J, with 14 bases in the middle. The CDR3 spans 15 residues. The CDR3 DNA is TGTGCCAGCAGGCAACAGGGAAGTACTAACTATGGCTACACCTTC. Protein sequence: CASRQQGSTNYGYTF.

The V call is TRBV6-1, the J call TRBJ2-2, with D possibly matching TRBD2 (5 bases). V was pared by 6 bases and J by 4 bases, with 9 bases between. This CDR3 spans 13 amino acids. Germline assignment: CDR1 MNHNS and CDR2 SASEGT. The CDR3 DNA is TGTGCCAGCAGACCGGCGGGCACCGGGGAGCTGTTTTTT. It is translated as CASRPAGTGELFF.

V is TRBV6-6 and J is TRBJ2-7; maybe TRBD1 (5 bases). The CDR3 is made up of 13 amino acids. Per the germline V gene, CDR1 is MNHNY and CDR2 is SVGAGI (reference sequence). V gave up 2 bases and J gave up 5 bases, with 10 bases separating them. Written as DNA, the CDR3 is TGTGCCAGCAGTTACGGCAGGGTCAACGAGCAGTACTTC. Its protein is CASSYGRVNEQYF.

The chain couples TRBV29-1 to TRBJ2-5; D unclear. The V and J ends lost 1 base and 2 bases respectively, with 8 bases between them. The CDR3 has 13 amino acids. The germline V gene has CDR1 SQVTM and CDR2 ANQGSEA. The DNA for the CDR3 is TGCAGCGTTGAAGGGACGCAGCAAGAGACCCAGTACTTC. Protein product: CSVEGTQQETQYF.

V and J are TRBV6-1 and TRBJ2-7; no definite D call. Trimming removed 5 bases from V and 4 bases from J, with 9 bases in between. The length of the CDR3 is 12 residues. In germline, CDR1 is MNHNS, CDR2 SASEGT. CDR3 in DNA: TGTGCCAGCAGTCCTCCGTCGTACGAGCAGTACTTC. The encoded protein is CASSPPSYEQYF.

J is TRBJ1-2 and V is TRBV6-6, with D hard to call. The CDR3 is 12 amino acids. Looked up from germline, CDR1 is MNHNY and CDR2 is SVGAGI (reference sequence). The V end was cut by 5 bases, the J end by 6 bases, with 10 bases between. CDR3 amino acids: CASSGSGNGYTF. CDR3 nucleotide sequence: TGTGCCAGCAGTGGGTCCGGGAATGGCTACACCTTC.

The chain joins TRBV7-6 to TRBJ2-7; TRBD1 matches at 9 bases. The CDR3 is made up of 15 amino acids. CDR1 SGHVS and CDR2 FNYEAQ come from the germline V gene. Trimming cost V 1 base and J 4 bases; bases outside gene matches: 5. The CDR3 bases are TGTGCCAGCAGCTTAGATGGACAGGGGAGGTACGAGCAGTACTTC. Translated: CASSLDGQGRYEQYF.

The chain couples TRBV9 to TRBJ1-3; D is unclear. The germline V and J ends were trimmed by 3 bases and 3 bases, with 7 bases remaining between them. CDR1 and CDR2 from the germline V gene are SGDLS and YYNGEE. This CDR3 contains 13 residues. This CDR3 reads CASSADGGNTIYF. The CDR3 DNA sequence: TGTGCCAGCAGCGCAGACGGTGGAAACACCATATATTTT.

The chain employs TRBV6-5 and TRBJ1-5; a weak D match, TRBD1 (6 bases). The V end was cut by 5 bases, the J end by 3 bases, with 14 bases between. The CDR3 has 15 residues. Per germline, CDR1 MNHEY and CDR2 SVGAGI. This CDR3 is CASSGWTVINQPQHF. CDR3 in DNA: TGTGCCAGCAGTGGATGGACAGTGATCAATCAGCCCCAGCATTTT.

The chain combines TRBV12-5 with TRBJ1-2, with a possible D match to TRBD1 (5 bases). The ends were cut back, 0 bases at V and 2 bases at J, with 13 bases in the middle. This CDR3 has 16 amino acids. CDR1 LGHNT and CDR2 FRNRAP come from the germline V gene. CDR3: CASGLVLGGSNYGYTF. The DNA for the CDR3 is TGTGCTAGTGGTTTGGTACTTGGGGGTAGCAACTATGGCTACACCTTC.

J is TRBJ2-5 and V is TRBV12-5; TRBD1 might be the D (6 bases). Germline values: CDR1 LGHNT, CDR2 FRNRAP. This CDR3 spans 14 amino acids. The V and J ends lost 2 bases and 3 bases respectively, with 10 bases between them. The CDR3 DNA is TGTGCTAGTGGTTTGACGACAGGAGAAGAGACCCAGTACTTC. Protein product: CASGLTTGEETQYF.

The chain employs TRBV4-2 and TRBJ2-2; weak D call: TRBD1 (5 bases). The germline V gene encodes CDR1 LGHNA and CDR2 YNFKEQ. Trimming cost V 4 bases and J 1 base, with 13 bases left between them. There are 16 residues in the CDR3. CDR3 sequence: CASSRIDSGNTGELFF. CDR3 nucleotide sequence: TGTGCCAGCAGCCGAATAGACAGTGGGAACACCGGGGAGCTGTTTTTT.

The chain carries TRBV19 and TRBJ2-2, with D possibly TRBD2 on 5 matching bases. The CDR3 has 17 amino acids. Germline V gene lookup returns CDR1 LNHDA and CDR2 SQIVND (reference sequence). V was trimmed by 6 bases and J by 2 bases, leaving 19 bases between them. The CDR3 nucleotides are TGTGCCAGTAGCCCACCGCCGAGGTCGGGAAACACCGGGGAGCTGTTTTTT. Amino acids: CASSPPPRSGNTGELFF. Full variable domain (outside the CDR3, taken from reference TRBV19 and TRBJ2-2): DGGITQSPKYLFRKEGQNVTLSCEQNLNHDAMYWYRQDPGQGLRLIYYSQIVNDFQKGDIAEGYSVSREKKESFPLTVTSAQKNPTAFYLCASSPPPRSGNTGELFFGEGSRLTVL.

The chain couples TRBV19 to TRBJ2-1; 9 bases are shared with TRBD2. CDR3 length: 16 residues. J lost 2 bases, V lost 5 bases, and 7 bases had no gene match. Germline V lookup: CDR1 LNHDA, CDR2 SQIVND (reference sequence). CDR3 protein: CASSSRRGGTYNEQFF. CDR3 nucleotide sequence: TGTGCCAGTAGTTCTCGGCGGGGGGGCACCTACAATGAGCAGTTCTTC.

This chain joins TRBV28 and TRBJ1-5; possible D gene TRBD1, 6 bases. Looked up from germline, CDR1 is MDHEN and CDR2 is SYDVKM. The CDR3 spans 16 residues. The V end was cut by 1 base, the J end by 5 bases, with 15 bases between. The CDR3 region is CASSLLPGAGHQPQHF. In DNA form, the CDR3 reads TGTGCCAGCAGTTTATTACCGGGGGCTGGCCATCAGCCCCAGCATTTT.

The genes are TRBV19 and TRBJ1-2; weak D call: TRBD1 (6 bases). Trimming took off 3 bases at V and 4 bases at J, with 12 bases between the two ends. The germline gives CDR1 LNHDA, CDR2 SQIVND (reference sequence). The length of the CDR3 is 14 residues. The CDR3 spells CASSIERGSYGYTF. DNA for the CDR3: TGTGCCAGTAGTATTGAGAGGGGGAGCTATGGCTACACCTTC.

This clone was observed once. Other nucleotide sequences in the sample specify the same CDR3. This chain connects TRBV5-1 to TRBJ1-1; no definite D call. This CDR3 region has 13 residues. Germline-derived CDR1 and CDR2 are SGHRS and YFSETQ. Trimming cost V 4 bases and J 2 bases, with 9 bases left between them. The CDR3 DNA follows: TGCGCCAGCAGCCGGGGTCCCAACACTGAAGCTTTCTTT. Protein sequence: CASSRGPNTEAFF.

The chain uses TRBV5-1 and TRBJ2-1, with 12 positions matching TRBD2. There are 20 residues in the CDR3. Germline-derived CDR1 and CDR2 are SGHRS and YFSETQ. Trimming at V came to 1 base and at J to 2 bases, leaving 13 bases not matched to a gene. This CDR3 is CASSLLASGGARRPYNEQFF. DNA for the CDR3: TGCGCCAGCAGCTTGCTCGCTAGCGGGGGGGCTAGAAGACCCTACAATGAGCAGTTCTTC.

The V gene is TRBV6-5, the J gene TRBJ1-2; D remains unclear. The germline V and J ends were trimmed by 0 bases and 2 bases, with 10 bases remaining between them. Germline V CDR1 and CDR2: MNHEY, SVGAGI. This CDR3 contains 15 residues. This CDR3 reads CASSYSRDINYGYTF. CDR3 nucleotide sequence: TGTGCCAGCAGTTACTCGCGGGATATAAACTATGGCTACACCTTC.

The V gene is TRBV18, the J gene TRBJ2-2; D not certain. Trimming stripped 5 bases from V and 1 base from J, with 14 bases between. Germline CDR1 KGHSH, CDR2 LQKENI. The CDR3 is 16 residues long. The CDR3 loop reads CASSSSPAQNTGELFF. The DNA of the CDR3 is TGTGCCAGCTCAAGTTCACCGGCCCAGAACACCGGGGAGCTGTTTTTT.

The J gene is TRBJ2-2, the V gene TRBV27; tentatively, D is TRBD1 or TRBD2 (5 bases each). V lost 6 bases and J lost 4, with 24 bases in between. Germline loops: CDR1 MNHEY, CDR2 SMNVEV (reference sequence). The CDR3 contains 18 residues. The CDR3: CASSPLAADRGRTGELFF. The CDR3 region has the DNA TGTGCCAGCAGCCCCCTAGCCGCCGACAGAGGCCGCACCGGGGAGCTGTTTTTT.

CDR3 region: CAISEIQDNEKLFF. DNA for the CDR3: TGTGCCATCAGTGAAATACAAGATAATGAAAAACTGTTTTTT. V usage is TRBV10-3 and J usage is TRBJ1-4; D uncertain. The CDR3 sequence is 14 residues long. Germline CDR1 and CDR2: ENHRY and SYGVKD. V was cut by 3 bases and J by 4 bases, with 9 bases left in between.

J is TRBJ2-7 and V is TRBV21-1; the table's D call, TRBD2, has no DNA check behind it. TRBV21-1 is recorded as a pseudogene. CDR3 length: 17 amino acids. The DNA of the CDR3 is TGTGCCAGCAGCAAAAGGAAACTAGCGGGGGTACCCTTAGAGCAGTACTTC. This sequence encodes CASSKRKLAGVPLEQYF.

This clone occurred once. The chain carries TRBV4-2 and TRBJ1-2; a weak D match, TRBD1 (6 bases). The CDR3 extends over 11 amino acids. Trimming took 4 bases from V and 10 from J, leaving 10 bases between them. Germline V lookup: CDR1 LGHNA, CDR2 YNFKEQ. CDR3 region: CASSRDIDYTF. The CDR3 nucleotides read TGTGCCAGCAGCCGGGACATCGACTACACCTTC.

This rearrangement joins TRBV20-1 to TRBJ1-1; no reliable D call. This CDR3 has 11 amino acids. V was shortened by 3 bases and J by 8 bases, with 10 bases between the two germline ends. Germline lookup yields CDR1 DFQATT and CDR2 SNEGSKA (reference sequence). CDR3 bases: TGCAGTGCTAGTAAGACCCCGGAAGCTTTCTTT. Residues: CSASKTPEAFF.

In this sample, this clone turned up a few times. V gene TRBV2 combines with J gene TRBJ1-1; D unresolved. The V gene lost 6 bases and the J gene lost 4 bases, with 15 bases spanning the gap. The germline CDR1 and CDR2 sequences are SNHLY and FYNNEI. CDR3 length: 14 amino acids. Written as DNA, the CDR3 is TGTGCCAGCAGCCCAAAGGCGGGAGTCACTGAAGCTTTCTTT. It yields the protein CASSPKAGVTEAFF.

The chain is built from TRBV18 and TRBJ1-6, with D unclear. The CDR3 is 12 residues long. Germline CDR1 is KGHSH and CDR2 is LQKENI. V lost 4 bases and J 6 bases, leaving 4 bases between the germline ends. For the CDR3, the DNA is TGTGCCAGCTCACGAAGTAATTCACCCCTCCACTTT. This sequence encodes CASSRSNSPLHF. Together with reference TRBV18 and TRBJ1-6, the CDR3 gives the full variable domain: NAGVMQNPRHLVRRRGQEARLRCSPMKGHSHVYWYRQLPEEGLKFMVYLQKENIIDESGMPKERFSAEFPKEGPSILRIQQVVRGDSAAYFCASSRSNSPLHFGNGTRLTVT.

The CDR3 loop reads CASSSYSYEQYF. CDR3 in DNA: TGCGCCAGCAGCTCCTACTCCTACGAGCAGTACTTC. The chain links TRBV5-1 to TRBJ2-7; no clear D. The CDR3 extends over 12 amino acids. V was shortened by 3 bases and J by 0 bases, with 4 bases between the two germline ends. CDR1 and CDR2 (germline): SGHRS, YFSETQ.

The V gene is TRBV10-3, the J gene TRBJ2-3; 8 bases fit TRBD1. Trimming cost V 7 bases and J 3 bases; bases outside gene matches: 15. This CDR3 has 17 amino acids. The germline V gene encodes CDR1 ENHRY and CDR2 SYGVKD. The CDR3: CAITKAPGGGRTDTQYF. The CDR3 coding sequence is TGTGCCATCACCAAAGCCCCAGGGGGCGGGCGAACAGATACGCAGTATTTT.

The rearrangement joins TRBV15 to TRBJ2-2; D is unresolved. Trimming removed 0 bases from V and 1 base from J, with 12 bases in between. This CDR3 is 17 amino acids long. In germline, CDR1 is LNHNV, CDR2 YYDKDF (reference sequence). CDR3 DNA: TGTGCCACCAGCAGAGATGTGAGCGCTCTGAACACCGGGGAGCTGTTTTTT. It is translated as CATSRDVSALNTGELFF.